Listed here are 26 T cell receptor beta chains from one sample, sequenced in a study of OX40 agonist ivuxolimab in advanced cancers. Library generation was performed with the immunoSEQ multiplex PCR assay. Imported from immuneACCESS, the table was reduced by TCRdb to in-frame sequences with V and J called. These copies leave out some clones; in studies compared against another copy, an unresolved V gene accounts for under half, and the cause of the remainder is not known. The sample table records about 110,000 clones; roughly nine tenths of these occur just once. The ten largest make up approximately 0.52% of the sample. Sequences were derived from CD4+ or CD8+ T cells sorted from blood, sampled in a trial of the OX40 agonist ivuxolimab. These receptors all stem from an adult with an advanced solid tumor such as melanoma, head and neck, liver or kidney cancer.

The V call is TRBV20-1, the J call TRBJ2-7, with D unclear. Germline V gene sequence: CDR1 DFQATT, CDR2 SNEGSKA (reference sequence). The length of the CDR3 is 11 residues. Trimming stripped 0 bases from V and 3 bases from J, with 3 bases between. For the CDR3, the DNA is TGCAGTGCTAGAGACGGCTACGAGCAGTACTTC. It codes for CSARDGYEQYF.

The rearrangement links TRBV10-3 to TRBJ2-5, with D perhaps TRBD2 (5 bases). The V gene lost 10 bases and the J gene lost 5 bases, with 14 bases spanning the gap. This CDR3 has 12 residues. The germline V gene has CDR1 ENHRY and CDR2 SYGVKD. CDR3 sequence (DNA): TGTGCCACAAACGGGGAAGGTGAGACCCAGTACTTC. Amino acids: CATNGEGETQYF.

The chain has TRBV7-9 and TRBJ2-2; no firm D call. Trimming removed 10 bases at V and 5 bases at J, with 14 bases between. CDR1 is SEHNR and CDR2 is FQNEAQ in the germline V gene (reference sequence). The CDR3 runs 13 residues. This CDR3 reads CATAASSTGELFF. The CDR3 region has the DNA TGTGCCACCGCCGCGAGCAGTACCGGGGAGCTGTTTTTT. Variable domain in full (rest from reference TRBV7-9 and TRBJ2-2): DTGVSQNPRHKITKRGQNVTFRCDPISEHNRLYWYRQTLGQGPEFLTYFQNEAQLEKSRLLSDRFSAERPKGSFSTLEIQRTEQGDSAMYLCATAASSTGELFFGEGSRLTVL.

The chain recombines TRBV7-9 with TRBJ2-1; no firm D call. The CDR3 consists of 16 residues. Germline V gives CDR1 SEHNR, CDR2 FQNEAQ (reference sequence). V dropped 5 bases and J dropped 8 bases, with 22 bases sitting between them. Written as DNA, the CDR3 is TGTGCCAGCAGCACGAGACACCAAATCCCCACACATGAGCAGTTCTTC. Its translation is CASSTRHQIPTHEQFF.

The chain joins TRBV10-3 to TRBJ2-1; D is uncertain. CDR3 length: 14 residues. Germline CDR1 is ENHRY and CDR2 is SYGVKD. V lost 3 bases to trimming and J lost 2 bases, with 8 bases between them. In nucleotides, the CDR3 is TGTGCCATCAGTGACCCGGTCGCCTACAATGAGCAGTTCTTC. It encodes CAISDPVAYNEQFF.

This chain uses TRBV11-3 with TRBJ1-4; maybe TRBD1 (5 bases). This CDR3 is 15 amino acids long. CDR1 and CDR2 (germline): SGHNT, YENEEA. Trimming stripped 5 bases from V and 7 bases from J, with 17 bases between. CDR3 nucleotide sequence: TGTGCCAGCAGCCCCGCGGGGGGTCTGGGTGAAAAACTGTTTTTT. Translation gives CASSPAGGLGEKLFF.

This clone was observed a handful of times. The chain joins TRBV10-2 to TRBJ1-6, with 8 bases matching TRBD1. Germline V gene lookup returns CDR1 WSHSY and CDR2 SAAADI. Losses at the gene ends were 6 bases for V and 7 bases for J; bases not matched to a gene: 2. The CDR3 is 13 residues long. The DNA of the CDR3 is TGCGCCAGCAGACGGGACAGGAATTCACCCCTCCACTTT. Protein: CASRRDRNSPLHF.

The chain joins TRBV10-1 to TRBJ2-5; a weak D match, TRBD1 (5 bases). Germline loops: CDR1 WNHNN, CDR2 SYGVQD (reference sequence). The CDR3 runs to 13 residues. Trimming shortened V by 6 bases and J by 7 bases, and 15 bases separated the two germline ends. The CDR3 region is CASSRDFVGTQYF. Here the CDR3 DNA reads TGCGCCAGCAGCAGGGATTTTGTCGGGACCCAGTACTTC.

This clone was seen a single time. The chain recombines TRBV19 with TRBJ1-2; D unclear. Germline V gene lookup returns CDR1 LNHDA and CDR2 SQIVND (reference sequence). Trimming shortened V by 2 bases and J by 6 bases, and 10 bases separated the two germline ends. The CDR3 has 13 residues. CDR3 loop: CASSINSGDGYTF. CDR3 bases: TGTGCCAGTAGTATAAACTCTGGAGATGGCTACACCTTC.

The chain is built from TRBV28 and TRBJ1-4, with 8 positions matching TRBD1. Germline trimming cut 6 bases from V and 6 bases from J; bases unmatched to any gene: 6. Germline CDR1 is MDHEN and CDR2 is SYDVKM. The CDR3 extends over 14 amino acids. DNA of the CDR3: TGTGCCAGCAGGTCTGGACAGGGCCATGAAAAACTGTTTTTT. It specifies CASRSGQGHEKLFF.

The V and J genes are TRBV19 and TRBJ2-7; D tentatively fits TRBD1 or TRBD2 (6 bases each). CDR1 and CDR2 from the germline V gene are LNHDA and SQIVND (reference sequence). The V end lost 5 bases, the J end lost 2 bases, and 16 bases lay between the germline ends. The CDR3 extends over 15 amino acids. The CDR3 DNA follows: TGTGCCAGTAGTCCGGGCTGGGGGGCCGCCTACGAGCAGTACTTC. Translated: CASSPGWGAAYEQYF.

In DNA, the CDR3 is TGTGCCCTGGACCTTGGCCAAGAGACCCAGTACTTC. It codes for CALDLGQETQYF. The gene calls are TRBV30 and TRBJ2-5, with no clear D. This CDR3 has 12 residues. V lost 8 bases and J lost 1, with 11 bases in between. Germline V gives CDR1 GTSNPN, CDR2 SVGIG (reference sequence).

The chain links TRBV4-2 to TRBJ2-7, with D perhaps TRBD1 (6 bases). The CDR3 consists of 16 residues. Trimming cost V 0 bases and J 2 bases, with 14 bases left between them. CDR1 and CDR2 from the germline V gene are LGHNA and YNFKEQ. The CDR3 DNA sequence: TGTGCCAGCAGCCAAGACCCGTGGGGACACACCTACGAGCAGTACTTC. Translating it yields CASSQDPWGHTYEQYF.

V is TRBV28 and J is TRBJ1-2; TRBD1 is a possible D gene (6 bases). V was clipped by 5 bases and J by 8 bases, with 15 bases between them. Germline V gene sequence: CDR1 MDHEN, CDR2 SYDVKM. This CDR3 contains 13 residues. CDR3 loop: CASSRAGVGGYTF. The CDR3 coding sequence is TGTGCCAGCAGTCGGGCAGGGGTAGGGGGCTACACCTTC.

V gene TRBV5-6 combines with J gene TRBJ1-3; the D gene is possibly TRBD1 (5 bases). V lost 5 bases to trimming and J lost 3 bases, with 15 bases between them. There are 15 residues in the CDR3. CDR1 is SGHDT, CDR2 YYEEEE, per germline. Here the CDR3 DNA reads TGTGCCAGCAGTCGACAGTCCCTGATTGGAAACACCATATATTTT. Its protein product is CASSRQSLIGNTIYF.

This sequence joins TRBV11-2 and TRBJ1-3; D not certain. The V end was cut by 4 bases, the J end by 2 bases, with 0 bases between. Germline loops: CDR1 SGHAT, CDR2 FQNNGV. The CDR3 runs to 11 residues. As DNA, the CDR3 is TGTGCCAGCAGCTCTGGAAACACCATATATTTT. Protein product: CASSSGNTIYF.

The rearrangement uses TRBV18 and TRBJ1-3; 7 bases fit TRBD1. J lost 0 bases, V lost 2 bases, and 13 bases had no gene match. The CDR3 is 19 amino acids. Germline assignment: CDR1 KGHSH and CDR2 LQKENI. CDR3 sequence: CASSPRYPLTGNSGNTIYF. In DNA, the CDR3 is TGTGCCAGCTCACCAAGGTATCCCCTGACAGGGAACTCTGGAAACACCATATATTTT.

The rearrangement joins TRBV10-3 to TRBJ2-7; 8 nucleotides agree with TRBD2. The CDR3 runs 12 residues. V was clipped by 2 bases and J by 9 bases; unmatched bases: 3. CDR1 is ENHRY and CDR2 is SYGVKD in the germline V gene. The CDR3 loop reads CAISETREGQYF. As DNA, the CDR3 is TGTGCCATCAGTGAGACCCGGGAGGGGCAGTACTTC.

A single count supports this clone. V usage is TRBV6-1 and J usage is TRBJ2-2; D may be TRBD1 or TRBD2 (5 bases each). The V and J ends lost 6 bases and 4 bases respectively, with 15 bases between them. In germline, CDR1 is MNHNS, CDR2 SASEGT. The length of the CDR3 is 15 residues. CDR3 loop: CASRTGPGSTGELFF. The CDR3 bases are TGTGCCAGCAGGACGGGGCCCGGTAGCACCGGGGAGCTGTTTTTT.

This clone was found a few times. The DNA for the CDR3 is TGTGCCAGTACCGCGCCAGGGGTCCCGGGGCAAGAGACCCAGTACTTC. The encoded protein is CASTAPGVPGQETQYF. The chain employs TRBV19 and TRBJ2-5; D perhaps matches TRBD1 (6 bases). Germline-derived CDR1 and CDR2 are LNHDA and SQIVND (reference sequence). The CDR3 extends over 16 amino acids. The V gene lost 7 bases and the J gene lost 2 bases, with 20 bases spanning the gap.

The CDR3 reads CASSQARTGFYEQYF. The CDR3 DNA reads as TGCGCCAGCAGCCAAGCTAGGACAGGGTTCTACGAGCAGTACTTC. This sequence joins TRBV4-3 and TRBJ2-7; TRBD1 agrees at 8 bases. CDR1 is LGHNA, CDR2 YSLEER, per germline. This CDR3 region has 15 residues. With V trimmed by 1 base and J by 3 bases, 5 bases remained unmatched.

This rearrangement joins TRBV7-2 to TRBJ1-3; D not certain. Trimming removed 4 bases at V and 5 bases at J, with 15 bases between. The CDR3 loop spans 15 amino acids. Germline assignment: CDR1 SGHTA and CDR2 FQGNSA. The CDR3 spells CASSSGSFMRNTIYF. DNA for the CDR3: TGTGCCAGCAGCTCAGGTTCCTTTATGCGAAACACCATATATTTT. Drawing the rest from reference TRBV7-2 and TRBJ1-3, the complete variable domain is GAGVSQSPSNKVTEKGKDVELRCDPISGHTALYWYRQSLGQGLEFLIYFQGNSAPDKSGLPSDRFSAERTGGSVSTLTIQRTQQEDSAVYLCASSSGSFMRNTIYFGEGSWLTVV.

The chain is built from TRBV6-1 and TRBJ2-5, with D perhaps matching TRBD1 (6 bases). CDR3 length equals 15 residues. Germline values: CDR1 MNHNS, CDR2 SASEGT. V was trimmed by 3 bases and J by 5 bases, leaving 16 bases between them. This CDR3 reads CASSDRQARGETQYF. The CDR3 nucleotides are TGTGCCAGCAGTGACCGACAGGCCCGAGGGGAGACCCAGTACTTC.

The chain has TRBV7-2 and TRBJ1-6, with 7 bases identical to TRBD1. V shed 6 bases, J shed 6 bases, and the junction held 8 bases outside the gene matches. The germline gives CDR1 SGHTA, CDR2 FQGNSA. The CDR3 contains 15 residues. The CDR3 sequence: CASSRRGGINSPLHF. The CDR3 DNA reads as TGTGCCAGCAGTCGGAGAGGGGGCATTAATTCACCCCTCCACTTT.

V is TRBV6-6 and J is TRBJ2-3, with TRBD1 identical over 11 bases. V was pared by 2 bases and J by 4 bases, with 2 bases of the junction left unmatched. Germline CDR1 reads MNHNY; CDR2 reads SVGAGI (reference sequence). This CDR3 has 15 residues. This chain's CDR3 is CASSYADRGPDTQYF. CDR3 DNA: TGTGCCAGCAGTTACGCGGACAGGGGGCCAGATACGCAGTATTTT.

The chain couples TRBV4-3 to TRBJ2-3, with TRBD1 matching over 7 bases. The CDR3 has 15 amino acids. Germline trimming cut 1 base from V and 3 bases from J; bases unmatched to any gene: 4. CDR1 LGHNA and CDR2 YSLEER come from the germline V gene. The CDR3, as DNA: TGCGCCAGCAGCCAAGGGACAGGCCGAACAGATACGCAGTATTTT. Translated: CASSQGTGRTDTQYF.